The subject of this entry is one TCR beta chain. Its cognate antigen is unknown. Both iRepertoire HTBI primers and Arm-PCR of CDR3 regions were used to build the TCR beta libraries. As originally analysed: Identification of gene segments yielded some 60 TRBV and 14 TRBJ across samples. Via MiXCR, TCRdb re-called the multiplex PCR reads, giving one row per CDR3 protein. Clone size and V and J calls follow TCRdb, not the original study. The data contain around 300,000 distinct CDR3 sequences, around 21% of them seen just once; the ten biggest clones take up just over 55%. This sample is drawn from a study of regulatory T cells in long-lasting Graves disease. Study-level information: More than 5 years of antithyroid drugs with positive TSH receptor antibodies defined persistent Graves' disease. General observations from the study: Among samples with persistent disease, TRBV28, TRBJ1-2 and TRBJ2-5 were favored. Small numbers of samples may have cut accuracy.

Time point denoted: persistent/refractory GD, antithyroid drugs over 5 years with positive TRAb. The TCR library was made from RNA that had been extracted from PBMCs in TRIzol. CDR3 length equals 13 residues. Between the trimmed V and J ends, which lost 1 base and 8 bases, there was a span of 6 bases. Germline values: CDR1 SEHNR, CDR2 FQNEAQ (reference sequence). The sequenced sample was peripheral blood mononuclear cells (PBMCs), obtained when the disease was refractory, from a patient treated with antithyroid drugs. The TCR sequence derives from a female donor with Graves disease. The chain carries TRBV7-9 and TRBJ1-6; D is unresolved. CDR3 amino acids: CASSLGGDSPLHF. The CDR3 DNA sequence: TGTGCCAGCAGCTTAGGTGGGGATTCACCCCTCCACTTT.